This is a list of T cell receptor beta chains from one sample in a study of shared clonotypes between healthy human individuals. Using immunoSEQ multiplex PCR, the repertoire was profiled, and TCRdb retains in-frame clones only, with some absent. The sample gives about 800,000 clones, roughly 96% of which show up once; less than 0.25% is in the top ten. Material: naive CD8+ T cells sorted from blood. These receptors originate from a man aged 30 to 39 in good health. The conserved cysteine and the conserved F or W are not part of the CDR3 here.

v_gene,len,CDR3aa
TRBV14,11,ASSQLSVYGYT
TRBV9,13,ASSEGDFMNTEAF
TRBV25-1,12,ASSVGIAYNEQF
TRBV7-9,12,ASSFILSLDEQF
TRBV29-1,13,SVAGLAVDANTQY
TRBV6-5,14,ASSYSRDSFAYEQY
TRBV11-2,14,ASSLDLPPMGDEQF
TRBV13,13,ASSPFGLSSYEQY
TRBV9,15,ASSAGLAGESTGELF
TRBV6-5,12,ASSFNSDSYEQY
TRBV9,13,ASRGQGATTGELF
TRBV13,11,ASSTIAKNIQY
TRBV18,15,ASSPGTLAGLYNEQF
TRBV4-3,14,ASSQGRAPMNTEAF
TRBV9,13,ASSLRFGDDTEAF
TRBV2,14,ASSVLPGQGKNEQY
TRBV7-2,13,ASSFLAGGVDTQY
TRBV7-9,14,ASSRRTGHRSYEQY
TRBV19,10,ASSMARTEAF
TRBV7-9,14,ASNNPTGFPSYEQY
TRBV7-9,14,ASSLALQHPSYEQY
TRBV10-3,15,AISEGSAGAISYEQY
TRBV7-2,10,ASSLNRERQY
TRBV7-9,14,ASSLVPGQGTYEQY
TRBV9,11,ASSPVGAYEQY
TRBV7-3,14,ASSLNLAGITDTQY